Listed here are 6 T cell receptor beta chains from one sample, sequenced in a study of early T cells in non-severe SARS-CoV-2 infection (dated by TCRdb to the early 2020s). Libraries were prepared through 5' RACE. Sequencing took place on a NextSeq 500. The public reads were run again by TCRdb, first through fastp at Q25 and then through MiXCR, and only productive beta chains were kept. Rows are unified per CDR3 protein, each entry keeping the most common DNA and genes. The sample yields fewer than 120,000 distinct CDR3 sequences; approximately 12% were counted once. Of the sample, around 4% falls within the top ten clones. Here the sequenced sample was whole blood, taken at baseline. These receptors were collected from an adult who was a healthcare worker with PCR-confirmed SARS-CoV-2 infection or an uninfected control (not recorded which).

The sample holds a few counts of this clonotype. J is TRBJ1-2 and V is TRBV27; a weak D match, TRBD1 (6 bases). Trimming removed 4 bases from V and 6 bases from J, with 15 bases in between. Germline CDR1 and CDR2: MNHEY and SMNVEV (reference sequence). The CDR3 extends over 14 amino acids. The CDR3 loop reads CASSSYRERDGYTF. The CDR3 DNA reads TGTGCCAGCAGTTCTTACAGGGAACGTGATGGCTACACCTTC.

The chain carries TRBV7-9 and TRBJ1-1, with D maybe TRBD1 (6 bases). Germline V CDR1 and CDR2: SEHNR, FQNEAQ (reference sequence). V was pared by 1 base and J by 6 bases, with 12 bases between. The CDR3 is 14 amino acids. The CDR3 DNA reads TGTGCCAGCAGCTTAGACAGGGTCTACCCTGAAGCTTTCTTT. Its translation is CASSLDRVYPEAFF. Based on the CDR3 plus reference TRBV7-9 and TRBJ1-1, the full variable domain is DTGVSQNPRHKITKRGQNVTFRCDPISEHNRLYWYRQTLGQGPEFLTYFQNEAQLEKSRLLSDRFSAERPKGSFSTLEIQRTEQGDSAMYLCASSLDRVYPEAFFGQGTRLTVV.

This clonotype appeared a few times. CDR3 protein: CASSERESTSTDTQYF. As DNA, the CDR3 is TGTGCCAGCAGTGAGCGGGAGTCAACTAGCACAGATACGCAGTATTTT. The V call is TRBV7-9, the J call TRBJ2-3, with 8 bases matching TRBD2. This CDR3 spans 16 amino acids. Germline V CDR1 and CDR2: SEHNR, FQNEAQ (reference sequence). The ends lost 6 bases at V and 0 bases at J; junction bases unmatched: 8. Filled out from reference TRBV7-9 and TRBJ2-3, the complete variable domain reads DTGVSQNPRHKITKRGQNVTFRCDPISEHNRLYWYRQTLGQGPEFLTYFQNEAQLEKSRLLSDRFSAERPKGSFSTLEIQRTEQGDSAMYLCASSERESTSTDTQYFGPGTRLTVL.

The sample holds a few counts of this clonotype. The V gene is TRBV7-3, the J gene TRBJ2-2; D might be TRBD1 (6 bases). Trimming removed 5 bases at V and 2 bases at J, with 15 bases between. The CDR3 length is 16 residues. Germline CDR1 and CDR2: SGHTA and FQGTGA. The CDR3 DNA reads as TGTGCCAGCAGCCTTCCCAGGGGTGGTAACACCGGGGAGCTGTTTTTT. Amino acid sequence: CASSLPRGGNTGELFF.

DNA for the CDR3: TGTGCCTGGAAGTTCAGTAATTCGAACACCGGGGAGCTGTTTTTT. Amino acid sequence: CAWKFSNSNTGELFF. V usage is TRBV30 and J usage is TRBJ2-2; no reliable D call. Germline V gives CDR1 GTSNPN, CDR2 SVGIG (reference sequence). The CDR3 extends over 15 amino acids. The V gene lost 4 bases and the J gene lost 0 bases, with 12 bases spanning the gap. The full variable domain, rest sourced from reference TRBV30 and TRBJ2-2, is SQTIHQWPATLVQPVGSPLSLECTVEGTSNPNLYWYRQAAGRGLQLLFYSVGIGQISSEVPQNLSASRPQDRQFILSSKKLLLSDSGFYLCAWKFSNSNTGELFFGEGSRLTVL.

Ten or more counts support this clonotype. V and J are TRBV28 and TRBJ1-6; 9 bases agree with TRBD1. The CDR3 is 15 residues long. V trimming: 4 bases; J trimming: 4 bases; junction bases outside the gene matches: 2. The V gene's germline CDR1 is MDHEN and CDR2 SYDVKM. The CDR3, as DNA: TGTGCCAGCAGTTCGGGACAGGGTTATAATTCACCCCTCCACTTT. Translating gives CASSSGQGYNSPLHF.